The count of the clone carrying this T cell receptor beta chain is one. TCRdb's table, derived via immunoSEQ multiplex PCR, lists solely in-frame clones and lacks some. The repertoire holds around 100,000 clones, with about 92% as singletons. The ends were cut back, 1 base at V and 4 bases at J, with 12 bases in the middle. The CDR3 covers 15 residues. Germline CDR1 reads LNHNV; CDR2 reads YYDKDF (reference sequence). The data are from a study of blood T cell repertoires in COVID-19. Study-wide background: Specimens from acute and convalescent COVID-19 originated in the United States, Italy and Spain.

Sample: peripheral blood. The chain employs TRBV15 and TRBJ2-3; possible D gene TRBD2, 5 bases. This TCR was sampled from a woman older than 75 in a cohort sampled during active COVID-19. CDR3 nucleotide sequence: TGTGCCACCAGCAGAGTAGGGCCTAGCCCAGATACGCAGTATTTT. Translated, it gives CATSRVGPSPDTQYF.